This T cell receptor (beta chain) comes out of a study of cytomegalovirus exposure and HLA in healthy donors (dated by TCRdb to 2017 to 2019). Study-wide context: An earlier analysis of about 560 of the donors reported about 300 Gb of sequence data and roughly 120 million unique TCR beta sequences obtained from 180 million or so T cells. HLA typing covered class I and class II loci at four-digit resolution. Typing coverage varied by locus: roughly 629-630 donors for A, B, C, DRB1 and DQB1; under 550 for DQA1; around 570 for DPA1; some 470 for DPB1. In a later genetic analysis, genome-wide SNP genotypes for about 65% of the roughly 670 donors were used, and that subset was treated as a discovery cohort. To predict cytomegalovirus infection status, the study combined high-throughput TCR immunosequencing, statistical association of individual TCRs with disease status, and machine learning. Among 300 to 500 genotyped donors of the cohort, an average of approximately 240,000 unique TCR beta nucleotide sequences was sequenced per donor, of which about 19% were non-productive. The genetic ancestry cluster associated with self-reported Caucasian donors included 81% of the approximately 410 genotyped donors. Donor age, sex, ethnicity and CMV serostatus were compiled alongside the repertoire data. Rather than using new phenotypic data, the later analysis identified candidate immune exposures from TCR beta sequences and from how often those sequences occurred across donors. An earlier analysis of 450 to 750 of the donors used high-throughput TCR beta sequencing to judge whether each TCR beta V gene segment behaved as functional or pseudogenic. Every discovery cohort repertoire had been produced on one sequencing platform. The study aimed to test whether signatures of past pathogen exposure could be identified by cataloging public T cell receptors. About five DR-DQ haplotypes were treated as single units for association and clustering because of strong linkage in the cohort. Along with the approximately 620-subject first cohort, a separate validation cohort of about 110 different subjects was used. In a later analysis, previously published TCR beta repertoires from some 640 donors were re-analyzed and high-resolution HLA genotyping was added so that TCR occurrence patterns could be studied. An early release covering 550 to 650 HLA-typed donors comprised about 300 gigabases of sequencing data and tens of millions of unique TCR sequences. The study used immunosequencing to profile the T cell repertoires of several hundred subjects and linked those repertoires to cytomegalovirus serostatus.

Inclusive of the bounding cysteine and phenylalanine, the CDR3 is 18 residues long. The sequence is cut down to CDR3 DNA, 54 bases in frame from base 1. Clipping removes 3 bases from V and 5 bases from J, with 16 as the unmatched junction base count. Looking up the germline V gene (reference sequence) yields CDR1 LNHDA and CDR2 SQIVND. The cohort consisted of 650 to 850 healthy bone marrow donors. All cohort members were sampled while nominally healthy, although unrecorded immune exposures were likely present. The donor tested CMV seropositive and was one of the 289 seropositive cohort members. Each donor provided a peripheral blood sample, and peripheral blood mononuclear cells were used for TCR beta sequencing. The Qiagen DNeasy Blood Extraction Kit was used to extract genomic DNA from the blood cell samples. Study-level results and caveats: In a later analysis, HLA-associated TCR beta chains showed more clonal expansion and lower generation probabilities than non-associated chains that were equally common. The presence/absence analyses assumed that sequencing depth was roughly uniform across donors, and that assumption may not be true. When HLA alleles, especially DR and DQ, strongly co-occurred, TCR associations were difficult to assign to individual alleles. A cluster of highly shared sequence variants was judged likely to represent a technical artifact of the sequencing pipeline. The authors suggested that the approach could potentially be generalized to other disease states and immunological phenotypes. V-gene and J-gene trimming of TCR beta chains was associated with a missense DCLRE1C variant in a later genetic analysis, and the association was replicated in an independent cohort. Because counts were too low, more than 15 rarely observed V segments, including chromosome 9 orphons, were excluded from the earlier analysis of 587 of the donors. A further reported finding was that TCR beta sequences accurately predicted the HLA-A and HLA-B alleles for most subjects in the first cohort. Three of the identified cytomegalovirus-associated TCR beta chains were confirmed in vitro to be specific for cytomegalovirus antigens. Immune exposure information for the cohort was limited to CMV serostatus. Most TCR sequences were seen in very few donors, while some public TCRs were found in many individuals. A later analysis found that most CMV-associated TCR beta chains appeared HLA-restricted, with HLA associations seemingly driven largely by CMV exposure. In a later analysis, 16,951 TCR beta sequences were associated with specific HLA alleles at a false discovery rate of 0.05. Cytomegalovirus status was reported to be diagnosed by the classifier with high specificity and sensitivity in both the original and validation cohorts. Because HLA typing was unavailable for some donors at each locus, only the typed subset was used in association tests. According to a later genetic analysis, donors in an Asian-associated ancestry cluster had fewer N-insertions in productive TCRs than the roughly 670-donor mean. The cohort was sequenced for TCR beta chains only, and without alpha or paired-chain data the features that could be detected were limited. In a later analysis, several top co-occurrence clusters were reported to appear linked to parvovirus B19, influenza, CMV and Epstein-Barr virus. An earlier analysis of 450 to 750 of the donors showed that most TCR beta V segments appeared in productive rearrangements either about 87% or about 30% of the time, which broadly matched IMGT annotations. According to a later analysis, TCR association rates differed among HLA loci, with DRB1 alleles showing the most associated TCRs and HLA-C alleles showing the fewest. The study listed over 150 TCR beta chains as associated with cytomegalovirus. Some IMGT-functional V segments, including TRBV6-2 and TRBV6-3, could not be distinguished by the 87-base-pair reads and were therefore excluded. Linkage disequilibrium might explain the correlated functional status among segregating V segments, but an unknown experimental factor could not be excluded.

A note on this clone: What antigen it recognizes has not been identified. It has no much larger one-base neighbor in the sample; base qualities were not kept.

The library relied on the immunoSEQ multiplex PCR assay. For the multiplex PCR, a mixture combining 60 forward primers for TCR Vbeta segments and 13 reverse primers for TCR Jbeta segments was used. A multiplex PCR assay on genomic DNA amplified the CDR3 region of rearranged TCR beta genes. Amplified TCR beta libraries were sequenced as 87-base-pair reads on the Illumina HiSeq System. The authors' pipeline ran thus. In a later analysis, some 80 million unique TCR beta chains were counted across the roughly 610 repertoires, and roughly 9.9 million of these chains were shared by at least two donors. To remove PCR and sequencing errors, raw reads were error-corrected and collapsed into unique sequences using a nearest-neighbor algorithm that merged closely related sequences. CDR3 sequences were aligned to IMGT reference sequences to assign V, D and J gene segments. For a sequence to be retained, a match of at least six nucleotides was required to both a V gene segment and a J gene segment. Rearrangements were called productive when the CDR3 lacked stop codons and stayed in frame with V and J; all others were non-productive. Following IMGT convention, CDR3 was defined as the stretch from the second conserved V-encoded cysteine up to the conserved J-encoded phenylalanine. Sequences without an unambiguous match to a single V gene segment were excluded from the earlier analysis of about 640 of the donors. In an earlier analysis of a few hundred of the donors, V segments were called functional above 56.7% productive rearrangements and were called segregating when the between-donor standard deviation exceeded 5%. A statistical classification framework was built to diagnose cytomegalovirus status from the catalog of TCR beta chain sequences. In a later analysis, V and J genes were assigned by comparing TCR nucleotide sequences against IMGT/GENE-DB human TR gene sequences. A later analysis assigned CDR3 sequences and most-parsimonious VDJ recombination scenarios with the TCRdist pipeline. In a later analysis, each TCR beta chain was defined by its CDR3 amino acid sequence together with its V-gene family, and reads without a unique V-gene family were excluded. In a later analysis, around 650 highly shared, low-generation-probability nucleotide sequences were removed to address suspected cross-contamination and a sequencing artifact. In a later analysis, a clonal expansion index for each public chain was calculated from normalized within-repertoire ranks of inferred template counts. In a later analysis, generation probabilities were computed with a VDJ recombination model fitted to out-of-frame rearrangements, and the resulting probabilities were checked against IGoR. In a later analysis, hypergeometric tests were used to score TCR-TCR, TCR-HLA and TCR-CMV co-occurrence, with a repertoire-size bias correction applied to TCR pairs. A later analysis estimated false discovery rates by permuting HLA or CMV assignments 20 times. In a later analysis, co-occurring TCRs were grouped using DBSCAN, with TCRdist sequence similarity added in when clustering inside HLA-allele-positive subsets. Co-occurrence clustering excluded repertoires with fewer than 30,000 or more than 120,000 public chains, plus five with anomalous nucleotide sharing. Entries here come from immuneACCESS through TCRdb and include only in-frame sequences with V and J called. Some clones fail to appear in such tables; in the studies checked, an unresolved V gene covers under half of the shortfall, and the cause of the remainder is unknown. From that table come the V and J calls and clone size; the DNA was used to work out D and trimming. The sample has about 150,000 clones on record, 65% to 90% of them singletons. The ten largest clonotypes hold under 8% of the sample.

Sequencing was performed on PBMCs. The source of this sequence is a woman aged 45-65 years in good health and CMV-seropositive. The sequence links TRBV19 to TRBJ1-5; TRBD1 aligns with 7 central bases. CDR3 region: CASSIPNRGRLRDQPQHF. The DNA reads TGTGCCAGTAGTATCCCGAACAGGGGTCGGCTAAGAGATCAGCCCCAGCATTTT.